This T cell receptor (beta chain) was obtained from a study of CD8 T cells in ankylosing spondylitis. Quantitative 5'-RACE was performed with molecular barcodes, and it yielded the TCR beta libraries. TCRdb reanalysed the 5' RACE reads using MiXCR and keeps one entry per CDR3 protein. The sample includes under 250,000 distinct CDR3 sequences, about 26% seen only once; the top ten take 6.6%. Trimming cost V 0 bases and J 4 bases; bases outside gene matches: 0. This CDR3 is built from 14 residues. Germline assignment: CDR1 SGDLS and CDR2 YYNGEE. Notes on this clonotype: Its specificity is unknown.

Study-wide results and limits: Characteristic, it appeared, of ankylosing spondylitis blood was a TCR beta motif of several highly homologous variants. Those disease-linked clones were CD8+; they were also relatively rare in peripheral blood. Disease-associated clones were reportedly significantly overrepresented in matched ankylosing spondylitis synovial fluid.

V and J are TRBV9 and TRBJ2-1; 8 nucleotides agree with TRBD2. This TCR came from a male donor with ankylosing spondylitis or in good health (not recorded which). Sequencing was carried out using blood, either unsorted or a sorted T cell fraction (not recorded which). The CDR3 sequence: CASSVGGGYNEQFF. The DNA for the CDR3 is TGTGCCAGCAGCGTAGGCGGGGGGTACAATGAGCAGTTCTTC.